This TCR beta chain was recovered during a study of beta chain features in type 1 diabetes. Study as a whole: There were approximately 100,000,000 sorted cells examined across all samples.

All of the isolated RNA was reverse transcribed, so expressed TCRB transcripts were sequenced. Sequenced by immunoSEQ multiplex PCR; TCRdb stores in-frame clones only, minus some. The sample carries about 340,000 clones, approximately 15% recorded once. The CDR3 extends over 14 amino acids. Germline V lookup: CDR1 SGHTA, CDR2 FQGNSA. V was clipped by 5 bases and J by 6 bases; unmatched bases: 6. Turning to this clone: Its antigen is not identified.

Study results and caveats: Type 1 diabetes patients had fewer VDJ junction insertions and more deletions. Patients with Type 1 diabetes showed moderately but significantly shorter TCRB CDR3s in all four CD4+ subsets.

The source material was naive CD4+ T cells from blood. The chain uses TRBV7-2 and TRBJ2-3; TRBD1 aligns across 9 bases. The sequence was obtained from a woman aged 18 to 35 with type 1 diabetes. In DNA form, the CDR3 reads TGTGCCAGCAGCCCCAGACAGGGGGAGGATACGCAGTATTTT. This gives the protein CASSPRQGEDTQYF.